This entry lists 21 T cell receptor beta chains sequenced from one sample in a study of blood T cells in healthy people across ages. A J-beta primer mix and a sample-barcoded 5' primer were used in a second PCR of about 7 to 12 cycles. From the 5' RACE reads, TCRdb called clonotypes with MiXCR, one entry per CDR3 protein. The sample records approximately 1.5 million distinct CDR3 sequences, 30% to 40% being singletons. Sequencing was performed on blood. These receptors were collected from a woman in her 30s in good health.

The J gene is TRBJ2-1, the V gene TRBV20-1; the match to TRBD2 covers 8 bases. Germline CDR1 DFQATT, CDR2 SNEGSKA (reference sequence). With 3 bases clipped from V and 9 bases from J, the junction kept 7 bases outside the gene matches. The CDR3 has 13 residues. The CDR3 is CSASGRALAEQFF. The CDR3 DNA follows: TGCAGTGCTAGCGGGAGGGCCCTCGCTGAGCAGTTCTTC.

This chain connects TRBV14 to TRBJ2-7; the match to TRBD2 covers 10 bases. The CDR3 is made up of 21 amino acids. The V gene end was trimmed by 0 bases and the J gene end by 2 bases; junction bases not matched to a gene: 19. CDR1 is SGHDN and CDR2 is FVKESK in the germline V gene. CDR3 nucleotides: TGTGCCAGCAGCCAAGATAGTCATTTAAGCCCTAGCGGGGGCTTTGCCTACGAGCAGTACTTC. The encoded protein is CASSQDSHLSPSGGFAYEQYF. Full variable domain (remainder filled in from reference TRBV14 and TRBJ2-7): EAGVTQFPSHSVIEKGQTVTLRCDPISGHDNLYWYRRVMGKEIKFLLHFVKESKQDESGMPNNRFLAERTGGTYSTLKVQPAELEDSGVYFCASSQDSHLSPSGGFAYEQYFGPGTRLTVT.

This chain links TRBV5-1 with TRBJ2-5; 13 positions match TRBD2. CDR3 length equals 16 residues. The V gene's germline CDR1 is SGHRS and CDR2 YFSETQ. V trimming: 4 bases; J trimming: 5 bases; junction bases outside the gene matches: 8. The CDR3 protein is CASSQLAGGIGETQYF. The DNA of the CDR3 is TGCGCCAGCAGCCAACTAGCGGGAGGGATAGGGGAGACCCAGTACTTC. Together with reference TRBV5-1 and TRBJ2-5, the CDR3 gives the full variable domain: KAGVTQTPRYLIKTRGQQVTLSCSPISGHRSVSWYQQTPGQGLQFLFEYFSETQRNKGNFPGRFSGRQFSNSRSEMNVSTLELGDSALYLCASSQLAGGIGETQYFGPGTRLLVL.

This clonotype was seen a few times. This chain links TRBV13 with TRBJ2-5, with D tentatively TRBD2 (5 bases). Between the trimmed V and J ends, which lost 2 bases and 1 base, there was a span of 8 bases. Per the germline V gene, CDR1 is PRHDT and CDR2 is FYEKMQ (reference sequence). The CDR3 loop spans 14 amino acids. CDR3: CASSLRLAQETQYF. The CDR3 coding sequence is TGTGCCAGCAGCTTAAGGCTAGCCCAAGAGACCCAGTACTTC.

This sequence joins TRBV9 and TRBJ2-1; no firm D call. The germline CDR1 and CDR2 sequences are SGDLS and YYNGEE. With 3 bases removed from V and 6 bases from J, the gap between germline ends came to 10 bases. This CDR3 region has 13 residues. The CDR3 sequence: CASSGRLTNEQFF. As DNA, the CDR3 is TGTGCCAGCAGCGGGCGGCTAACCAATGAGCAGTTCTTC.

In this sample, this clonotype turned up a few times. The chain uses TRBV25-1 and TRBJ2-7, with TRBD1 identical over 8 bases. CDR3 length: 14 amino acids. The germline gives CDR1 MGHDK, CDR2 SYGVNS. Trimming cost V 8 bases and J 0 bases; bases outside gene matches: 6. CDR3 residues: CASGRTGSSYEQYF. CDR3 nucleotide sequence: TGTGCCAGCGGGCGGACAGGGAGCTCCTACGAGCAGTACTTC.

V gene TRBV5-1 combines with J gene TRBJ1-1; 7 bases align to TRBD1. CDR1 is SGHRS, CDR2 YFSETQ, per germline. The V segment lost 1 base and the J segment 8 bases; nucleotides outside the gene matches: 5. The CDR3 runs to 13 residues. CDR3 DNA: TGCGCCAGCAGCTTGACAGGGGCGCGAGAAGCTTTCTTT. Encoded protein: CASSLTGAREAFF.

This clonotype appeared many times. The rearrangement joins TRBV5-4 to TRBJ2-3; 13 bases align to TRBD2. The germline CDR1 and CDR2 sequences are SGHNT and YYREEE (reference sequence). The CDR3 contains 14 residues. V lost 4 bases to trimming and J lost 11 bases; unmatched junction nucleotides: 7. DNA of the CDR3: TGTGCCAGCAGCACAGGGACTAGCGGGGCACTGCAGTATTTT. It is translated as CASSTGTSGALQYF.

The rearrangement links TRBV2 to TRBJ2-7; 7 nucleotides align to TRBD1. After removal of 3 bases from V and 1 base from J, the junction contained 9 bases not matched to a gene. Germline CDR1 and CDR2: SNHLY and FYNNEI. This CDR3 is built from 16 residues. CDR3 DNA sequence: TGTGCCAGCAGTGACGGACAGGCTTTCGTGTCCTACGAGCAGTACTTC. This gives the protein CASSDGQAFVSYEQYF.

This chain joins TRBV4-1 and TRBJ2-5; TRBD1 or TRBD2 may be the D gene (6 bases each). The CDR3 is 16 amino acids. Between the trimmed V and J ends, which lost 2 bases and 11 bases, there was a span of 24 bases. Germline CDR1 and CDR2: MGHRA and YSYEKL. CDR3 amino acids: CASSQNPWRRDNEQYF. CDR3 DNA: TGCGCCAGCAGCCAAAATCCGTGGAGGAGGGACAATGAGCAGTACTTC.

A few counts support this clonotype. The chain links TRBV30 to TRBJ1-6; D might be TRBD1 (5 bases). With 1 base removed from V and 7 bases from J, the gap between germline ends came to 17 bases. The V gene's germline CDR1 is GTSNPN and CDR2 SVGIG (reference sequence). The CDR3 sequence is 16 residues long. The CDR3 region is CAWSGDGYGWNSPLHF. The CDR3 nucleotides read TGTGCCTGGAGTGGGGACGGTTACGGATGGAATTCACCCCTCCACTTT.

J is TRBJ2-1 and V is TRBV2; D remains unclear. Germline V gene data show CDR1 as SNHLY and CDR2 as FYNNEI. V was clipped by 7 bases and J by 2 bases, with 9 bases between them. The CDR3 loop spans 13 amino acids. The CDR3 DNA sequence: TGTGCCAGCAATGAGATCACCTACAATGAGCAGTTCTTC. As protein: CASNEITYNEQFF. Using reference TRBV2 and TRBJ2-1 for the parts outside the CDR3, the full variable domain is EPEVTQTPSHQVTQMGQEVILRCVPISNHLYFYWYRQILGQKVEFLVSFYNNEISEKSEIFDDQFSVERPDGSNFTLKIRSTKLEDSAMYFCASNEITYNEQFFGPGTRLTVL.

The V gene is TRBV4-2, the J gene TRBJ1-1; no firm D call. The germline gives CDR1 LGHNA, CDR2 YNFKEQ. CDR3 length: 15 amino acids. Trimming stripped 0 bases from V and 3 bases from J, with 11 bases between. CDR3: CASSQDKGRYTEAFF. CDR3 DNA: TGTGCCAGCAGCCAAGATAAGGGCCGTTACACTGAAGCTTTCTTT.

The chain employs TRBV5-1 and TRBJ2-3; D perhaps matches TRBD1 (5 bases). The germline V and J ends were trimmed by 4 bases and 2 bases, with 11 bases remaining between them. There are 14 residues in the CDR3. Per germline, CDR1 SGHRS and CDR2 YFSETQ. CDR3 DNA: TGCGCCAGCAGCATGGGGCAGAACACAGATACGCAGTATTTT. This codes for CASSMGQNTDTQYF.

This clonotype was recorded a few times. This chain uses TRBV12-3 or TRBV12-4 with TRBJ2-1; D is perhaps TRBD2 (5 bases). This CDR3 is built from 16 residues. The V end was cut by 4 bases, the J end by 3 bases, with 16 bases between. Here the CDR3 DNA reads TGTGCCAGCAGTTCCTTACTAGAGGAGGTCTACAATGAGCAGTTCTTC. Encoded protein: CASSSLLEEVYNEQFF.

V gene TRBV9 combines with J gene TRBJ2-1; D is unclear. V was shortened by 6 bases and J by 0 bases, with 10 bases between the two germline ends. The V gene's germline CDR1 is SGDLS and CDR2 YYNGEE. There are 14 residues in the CDR3. As DNA, the CDR3 is TGTGCCAGCAACAGCCCGAGCTCCTACAATGAGCAGTTCTTC. It yields the protein CASNSPSSYNEQFF. The full variable domain, in which reference TRBV9 and TRBJ2-1 provide the parts outside the CDR3, is DSGVTQTPKHLITATGQRVTLRCSPRSGDLSVYWYQQSLDQGLQFLIQYYNGEERAKGNILERFSAQQFPDLHSELNLSSLELGDSALYFCASNSPSSYNEQFFGPGTRLTVL.

J is TRBJ2-5 and V is TRBV6-1, with a weak D call TRBD1 (5 bases). The germline V gene has CDR1 MNHNS and CDR2 SASEGT. V was pared by 1 base and J by 5 bases, with 14 bases between. The CDR3 is 15 residues long. CDR3 bases: TGTGCCAGCAGTGAAGGAACAGGTGGTAAGGAGACCCAGTACTTC. Translating it yields CASSEGTGGKETQYF.

This sequence joins TRBV20-1 and TRBJ2-1, with 11 bases aligning to TRBD2. This CDR3 has 17 amino acids. The V gene end was trimmed by 1 base and the J gene end by 4 bases; junction bases not matched to a gene: 9. The germline CDR1 and CDR2 sequences are DFQATT and SNEGSKA (reference sequence). CDR3 residues: CSARALAGGPGYNEQFF. For the CDR3, the DNA is TGCAGTGCTAGAGCGTTAGCGGGGGGGCCGGGGTACAATGAGCAGTTCTTC.

V and J are TRBV7-3 and TRBJ2-2; the match to TRBD1 covers 10 bases. V was pared by 4 bases and J by 5 bases, with 4 bases of the junction left unmatched. The V gene's germline CDR1 is SGHTA and CDR2 FQGTGA. This CDR3 is 15 amino acids long. The CDR3 DNA follows: TGTGCCAGCAGCTCGACAGGGGGCGCGACCGGGGAGCTGTTTTTT. Protein product: CASSSTGGATGELFF.

The CDR3 reads CASSQGVAGQYF. CDR3 DNA: TGTGCCAGCAGTCAGGGCGTGGCGGGCCAGTACTTC. The V gene is TRBV2, the J gene TRBJ2-7; possibly TRBD1 or TRBD2 for D (5 bases each). The CDR3 loop spans 12 amino acids. Germline CDR1 and CDR2: SNHLY and FYNNEI. V lost 5 bases, J lost 10 bases, and 15 bases lay in between.

Many counts were recorded for this clonotype. The CDR3 nucleotides are TGCAGCGCCCTAGAGCCCCACTATGGCTACACCTTC. Protein sequence: CSALEPHYGYTF. The J gene is TRBJ1-2, the V gene TRBV29-1, with no clear D. The CDR3 is 12 residues long. The V end was cut by 7 bases, the J end by 3 bases, with 12 bases between. Looked up from germline, CDR1 is SQVTM and CDR2 is ANQGSEA.